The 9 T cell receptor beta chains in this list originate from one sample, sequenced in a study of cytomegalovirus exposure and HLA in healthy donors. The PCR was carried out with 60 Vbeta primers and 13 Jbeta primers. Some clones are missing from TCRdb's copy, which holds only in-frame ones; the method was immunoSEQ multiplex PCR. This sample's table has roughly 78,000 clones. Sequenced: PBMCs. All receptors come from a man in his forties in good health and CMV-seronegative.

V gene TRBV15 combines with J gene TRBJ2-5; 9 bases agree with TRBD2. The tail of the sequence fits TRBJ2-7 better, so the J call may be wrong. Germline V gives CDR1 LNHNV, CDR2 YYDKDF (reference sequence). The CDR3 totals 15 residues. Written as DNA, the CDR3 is TGTGCCACCAGCAAGATTAGCGGGAGATCTGCCGAGCAGTACTTC. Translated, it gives CATSKISGRSAEQYF.

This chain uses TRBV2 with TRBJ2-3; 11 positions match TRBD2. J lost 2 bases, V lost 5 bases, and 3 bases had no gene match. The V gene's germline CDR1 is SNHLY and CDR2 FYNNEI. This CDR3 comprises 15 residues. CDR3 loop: CASSRGLAATDTQYF. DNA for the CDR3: TGTGCCAGCAGTAGGGGACTAGCGGCCACAGATACGCAGTATTTT.

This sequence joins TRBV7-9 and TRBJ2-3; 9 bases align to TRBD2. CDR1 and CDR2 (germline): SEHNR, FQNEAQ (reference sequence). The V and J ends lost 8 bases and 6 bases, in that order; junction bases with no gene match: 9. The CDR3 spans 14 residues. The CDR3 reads CASCSGSVGDTQYF. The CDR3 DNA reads TGTGCCAGCTGTAGCGGGAGCGTTGGGGATACGCAGTATTTT.

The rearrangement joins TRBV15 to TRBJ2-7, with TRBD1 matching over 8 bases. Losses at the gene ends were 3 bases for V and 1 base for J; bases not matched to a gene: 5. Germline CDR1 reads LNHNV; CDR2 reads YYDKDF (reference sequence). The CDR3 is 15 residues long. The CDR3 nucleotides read TGTGCCACCAGCAGGGATTGGACAGGGTCCTACGAGCAGTACTTC. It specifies CATSRDWTGSYEQYF.

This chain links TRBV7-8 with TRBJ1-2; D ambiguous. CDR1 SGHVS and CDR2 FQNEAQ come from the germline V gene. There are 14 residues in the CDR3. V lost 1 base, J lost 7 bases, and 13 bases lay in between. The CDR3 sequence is CASSLEEGFTGYTF. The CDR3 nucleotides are TGTGCCAGCAGCTTAGAGGAGGGATTTACTGGCTACACCTTC.

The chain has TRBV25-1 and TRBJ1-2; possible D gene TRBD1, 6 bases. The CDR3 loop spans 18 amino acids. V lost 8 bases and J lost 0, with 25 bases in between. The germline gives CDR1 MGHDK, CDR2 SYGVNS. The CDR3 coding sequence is TGTGCCAGCTCTCCAACAGGGCAGATCAAGCTTCCTAACTATGGCTACACCTTC. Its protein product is CASSPTGQIKLPNYGYTF.

CDR3: CATRQPGTRYNEQFF. CDR3 in DNA: TGTGCCACCAGACAACCCGGGACTAGATACAATGAGCAGTTCTTC. The chain employs TRBV6-1 and TRBJ2-1; 8 nucleotides align to TRBD2. Germline CDR1 MNHNS, CDR2 SASEGT. The V segment lost 10 bases and the J segment 4 bases; nucleotides outside the gene matches: 12. The CDR3 is 15 amino acids.

The CDR3 sequence: CASRGQGASGNTIYF. The CDR3 DNA follows: TGTGCCAGCAGGGGACAGGGGGCCTCTGGAAACACCATATATTTT. The chain links TRBV6-6 to TRBJ1-3, with 12 bases matching TRBD1. The CDR3 covers 15 residues. V was clipped by 6 bases and J by 0 bases; unmatched bases: 0. Germline V gives CDR1 MNHNY, CDR2 SVGAGI (reference sequence).

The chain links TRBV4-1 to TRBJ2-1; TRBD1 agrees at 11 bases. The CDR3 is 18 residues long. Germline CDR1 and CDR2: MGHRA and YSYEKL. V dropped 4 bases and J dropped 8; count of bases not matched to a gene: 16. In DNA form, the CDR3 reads TGCGCCAGCAGCCGAAGAGGTCTTGGACAGGGGGCGGGTGATGAGCAGTTCTTC. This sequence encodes CASSRRGLGQGAGDEQFF.